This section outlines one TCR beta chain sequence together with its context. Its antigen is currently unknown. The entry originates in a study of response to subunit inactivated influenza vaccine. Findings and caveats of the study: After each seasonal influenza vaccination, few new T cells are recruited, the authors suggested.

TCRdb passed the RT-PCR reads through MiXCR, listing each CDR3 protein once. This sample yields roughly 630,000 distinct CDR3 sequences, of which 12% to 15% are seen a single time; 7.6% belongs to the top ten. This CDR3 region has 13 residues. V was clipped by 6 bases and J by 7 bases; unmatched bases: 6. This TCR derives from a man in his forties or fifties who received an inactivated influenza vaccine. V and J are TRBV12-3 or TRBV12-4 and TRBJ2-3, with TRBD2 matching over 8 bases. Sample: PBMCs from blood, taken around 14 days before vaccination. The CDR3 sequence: CASSPGGQYTQYF. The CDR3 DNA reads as TGTGCCAGCAGCCCGGGGGGGCAATATACGCAGTATTTT.